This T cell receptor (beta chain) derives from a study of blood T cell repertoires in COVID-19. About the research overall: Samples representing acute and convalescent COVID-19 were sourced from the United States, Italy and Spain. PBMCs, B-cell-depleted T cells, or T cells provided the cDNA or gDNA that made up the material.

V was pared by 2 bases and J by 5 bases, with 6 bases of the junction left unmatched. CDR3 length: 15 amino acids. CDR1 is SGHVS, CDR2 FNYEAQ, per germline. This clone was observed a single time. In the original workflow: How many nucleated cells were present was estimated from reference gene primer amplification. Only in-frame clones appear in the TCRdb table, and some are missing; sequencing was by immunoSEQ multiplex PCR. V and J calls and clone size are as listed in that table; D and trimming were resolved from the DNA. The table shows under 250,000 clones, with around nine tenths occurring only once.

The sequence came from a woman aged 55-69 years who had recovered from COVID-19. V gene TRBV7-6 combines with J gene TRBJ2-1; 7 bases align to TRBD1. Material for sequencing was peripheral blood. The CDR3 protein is CASSLQFGTDNEQFF. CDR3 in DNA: TGTGCCAGCAGCTTACAATTCGGGACAGACAATGAGCAGTTCTTC.